This TCR beta chain stems from a study of cytomegalovirus exposure and HLA in healthy donors. Regarding the study as a whole: A later analysis showed that HLA-associated TCR beta chains had undergone more clonal expansion than equally common others. According to a later analysis, most TCR beta chains associated with CMV appeared HLA-restricted. Researchers reportedly found TCR beta sequences accurately predicted most subjects' HLA-A and HLA-B alleles.

In the PCR, 60 Vbeta and 13 Jbeta primers were used. The repertoire was sequenced with immunoSEQ multiplex PCR; TCRdb's copy has only in-frame clones and lacks some. Of 150,000 to 160,000 clones listed, 75% to 85% were seen once; the top ten hold around 6%. Remarks on this clone: As yet, its antigen is unknown.

Likely unrecorded immune exposures existed in these nominally healthy donors. Input material: PBMCs. The clonotype comes from a woman aged 40-49 years in good health and CMV-seropositive.

The CDR3 here is CASSDRAGGYNEQFF. The CDR3, as DNA: TGCGCCAGCAGTGACAGAGCGGGAGGGTACAATGAGCAGTTCTTC. V usage is TRBV10-1 and J usage is TRBJ2-1, with 10 bases that match TRBD2. The CDR3 consists of 15 residues. CDR1 and CDR2 (germline): WNHNN, SYGVQD (reference sequence). The trim removed 3 bases at V and 4 bases at J, leaving 3 bases unmatched.